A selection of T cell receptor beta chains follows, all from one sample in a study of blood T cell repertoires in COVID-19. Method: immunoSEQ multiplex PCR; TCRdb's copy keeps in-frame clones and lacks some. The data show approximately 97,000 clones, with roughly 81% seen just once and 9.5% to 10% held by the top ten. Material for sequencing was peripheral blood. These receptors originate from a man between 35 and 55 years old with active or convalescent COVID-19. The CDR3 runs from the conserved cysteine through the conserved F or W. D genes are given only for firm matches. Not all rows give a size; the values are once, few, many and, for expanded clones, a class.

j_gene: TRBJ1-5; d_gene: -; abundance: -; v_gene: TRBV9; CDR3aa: CASSVGGQMNQPQHF; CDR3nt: TGTGCCAGCAGCGTAGGGGGGCAGATGAATCAGCCCCAGCATTTT
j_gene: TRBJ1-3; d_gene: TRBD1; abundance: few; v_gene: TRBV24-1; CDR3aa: CATKGETGETNSRGNTIYF; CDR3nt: TGTGCCACCAAGGGAGAAACAGGGGAAACTAATTCGAGAGGAAACACCATATATTTT
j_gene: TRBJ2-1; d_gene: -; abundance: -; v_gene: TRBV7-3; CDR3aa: CASSQSGTSAYNEQFF; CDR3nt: TGTGCCAGCAGTCAATCCGGCACTAGTGCGTACAATGAGCAGTTCTTC
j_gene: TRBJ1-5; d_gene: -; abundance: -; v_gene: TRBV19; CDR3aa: CASRGASSGHQPQHF; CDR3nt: TGTGCCAGTAGGGGGGCCTCCTCCGGGCATCAGCCCCAGCATTTT
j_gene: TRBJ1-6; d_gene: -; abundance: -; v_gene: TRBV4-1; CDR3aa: CASSQDSGAVNSPLHF; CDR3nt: TGCGCCAGCAGCCAAGATTCAGGGGCGGTTAATTCACCCCTCCACTTT
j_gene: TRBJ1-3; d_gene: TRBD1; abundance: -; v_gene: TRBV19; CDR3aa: CASISGGLSGNTIYF; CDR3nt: TGTGCCAGTATATCAGGGGGCCTCTCTGGAAACACCATATATTTT
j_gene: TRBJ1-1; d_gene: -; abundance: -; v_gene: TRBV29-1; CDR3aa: CSVVSGLNTEAFF; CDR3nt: TGCAGCGTTGTGTCAGGCCTGAACACTGAAGCTTTCTTT
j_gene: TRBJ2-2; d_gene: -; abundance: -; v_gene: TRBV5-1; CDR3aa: CASSLGQGIPGELFF; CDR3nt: TGCGCCAGCAGCTTGGGGCAGGGGATACCCGGGGAGCTGTTTTTT
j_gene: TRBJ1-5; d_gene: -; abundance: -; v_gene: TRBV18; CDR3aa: CASSRGRKEPQHF; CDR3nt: TGTGCCAGCTCACGGGGCAGAAAGGAGCCCCAGCATTTT
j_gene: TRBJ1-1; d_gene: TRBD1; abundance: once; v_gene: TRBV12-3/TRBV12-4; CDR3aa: CASSPTGAPVAFF; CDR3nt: TGTGCCAGCAGTCCCACAGGGGCGCCTGTAGCTTTCTTT
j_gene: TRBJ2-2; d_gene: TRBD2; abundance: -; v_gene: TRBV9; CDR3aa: CASSVEGGLAGLTGELFF; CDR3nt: TGTGCCAGCAGCGTCGAGGGGGGACTAGCGGGGTTGACCGGGGAGCTGTTTTTT
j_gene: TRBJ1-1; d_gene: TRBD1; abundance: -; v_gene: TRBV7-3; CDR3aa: CASSQGQGRAEAFF; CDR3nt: TGTGCCAGCAGCCAAGGACAGGGTAGGGCCGAAGCTTTCTTT
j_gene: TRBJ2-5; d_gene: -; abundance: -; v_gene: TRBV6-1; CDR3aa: CASSELRGGPGRETQYF; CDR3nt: TGTGCCAGCAGTGAACTGCGCGGGGGCCCGGGGAGAGAGACCCAGTACTTC
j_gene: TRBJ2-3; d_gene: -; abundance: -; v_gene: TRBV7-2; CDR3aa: CASSARGGSSTDTQYF; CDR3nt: TGTGCCAGCAGCGCCAGAGGTGGGAGTAGCACAGATACGCAGTATTTT
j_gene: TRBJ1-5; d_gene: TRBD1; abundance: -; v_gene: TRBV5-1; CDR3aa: CASSLEGTGGTQPQHF; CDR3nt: TGCGCCAGCAGCTTGGAGGGGACAGGGGGCACCCAGCCCCAGCATTTT